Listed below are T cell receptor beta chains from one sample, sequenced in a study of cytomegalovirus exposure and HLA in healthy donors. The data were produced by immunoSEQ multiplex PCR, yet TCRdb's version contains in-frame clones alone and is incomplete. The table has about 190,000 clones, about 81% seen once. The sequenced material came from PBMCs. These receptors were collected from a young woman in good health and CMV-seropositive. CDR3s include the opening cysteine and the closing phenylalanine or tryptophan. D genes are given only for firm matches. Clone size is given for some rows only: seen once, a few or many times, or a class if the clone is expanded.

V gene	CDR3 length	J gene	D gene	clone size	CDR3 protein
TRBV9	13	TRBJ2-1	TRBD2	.	CASSVETTSTPFF
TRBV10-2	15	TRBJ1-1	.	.	CASSESSRPNTEAFF
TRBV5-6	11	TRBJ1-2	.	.	CASSLNNGYTF
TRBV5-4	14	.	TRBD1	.	CASSAVTGPYEQYF
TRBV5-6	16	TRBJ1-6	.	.	CASRTHGRTYNSPLHF
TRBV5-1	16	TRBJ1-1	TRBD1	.	CASSYHLDRRDSEAFF
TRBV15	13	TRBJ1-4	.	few	CATSRDANEKLFF
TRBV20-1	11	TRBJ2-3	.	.	CSARVSDTQYF
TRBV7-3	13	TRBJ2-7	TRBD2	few	CASSWTGGYEQYF
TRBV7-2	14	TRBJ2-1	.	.	CASKGGGSYNEQFF
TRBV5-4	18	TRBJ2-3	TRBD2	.	CASSSVTSGGAPTDTQYF
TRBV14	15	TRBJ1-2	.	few	CASSQGTDGVYGYTF
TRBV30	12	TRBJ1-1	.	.	CAWMQGGVGAFF
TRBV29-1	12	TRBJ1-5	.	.	CSVQAVNQPQHF
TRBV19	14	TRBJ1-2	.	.	CASSMGRTNYGYTF
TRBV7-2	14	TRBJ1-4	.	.	CASSIRGGAGKLFF
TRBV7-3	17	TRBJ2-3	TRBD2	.	CASSLTSEREITDTQYF
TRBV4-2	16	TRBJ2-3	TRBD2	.	CASSPTSGGSYDTQYF
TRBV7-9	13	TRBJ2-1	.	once	CASSFQGYNEQFF
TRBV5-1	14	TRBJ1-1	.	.	CASSLARGTTEAFF
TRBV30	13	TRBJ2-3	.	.	CAWRDYSRNTQYF
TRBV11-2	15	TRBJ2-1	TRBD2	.	CASSLGGGFNNEQFF
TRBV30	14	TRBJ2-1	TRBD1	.	CAWSGDRAPNEQFF
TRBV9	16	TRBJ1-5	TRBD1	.	CASSRFGDRGNQPQHF
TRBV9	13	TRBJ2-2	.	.	CASSVGATGELFF
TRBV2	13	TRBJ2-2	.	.	CASSETRAGELFF
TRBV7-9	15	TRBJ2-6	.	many	CASSETQSGANVLTF